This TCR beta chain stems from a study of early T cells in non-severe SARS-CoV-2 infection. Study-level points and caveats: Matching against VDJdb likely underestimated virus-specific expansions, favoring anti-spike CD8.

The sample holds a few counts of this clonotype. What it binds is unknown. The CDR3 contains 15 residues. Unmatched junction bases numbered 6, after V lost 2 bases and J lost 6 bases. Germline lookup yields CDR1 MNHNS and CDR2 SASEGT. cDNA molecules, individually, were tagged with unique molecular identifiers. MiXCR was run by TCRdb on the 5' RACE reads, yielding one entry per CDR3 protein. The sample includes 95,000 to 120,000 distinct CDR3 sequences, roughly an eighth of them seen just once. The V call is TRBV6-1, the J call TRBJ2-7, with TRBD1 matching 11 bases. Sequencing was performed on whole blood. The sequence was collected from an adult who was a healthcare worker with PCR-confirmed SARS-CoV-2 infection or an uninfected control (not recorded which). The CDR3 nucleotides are TGTGCCAGCAGTGAAACCTGGGACAGGGGGGGCGAGCAGTACTTC. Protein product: CASSETWDRGGEQYF.